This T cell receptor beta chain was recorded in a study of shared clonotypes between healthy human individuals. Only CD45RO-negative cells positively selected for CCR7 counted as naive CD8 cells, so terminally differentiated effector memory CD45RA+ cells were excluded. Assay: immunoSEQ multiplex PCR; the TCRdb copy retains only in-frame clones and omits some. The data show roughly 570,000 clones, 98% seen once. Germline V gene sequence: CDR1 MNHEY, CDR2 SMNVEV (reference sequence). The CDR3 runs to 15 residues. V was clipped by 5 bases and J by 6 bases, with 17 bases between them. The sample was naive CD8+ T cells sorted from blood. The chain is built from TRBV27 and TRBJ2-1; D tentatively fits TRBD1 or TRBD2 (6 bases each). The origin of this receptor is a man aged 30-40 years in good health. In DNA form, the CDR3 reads TGTGCCAGCAGTCCGCTTGGGGGGCTAGGCAATGAGCAGTTCTTC. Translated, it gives CASSPLGGLGNEQFF.